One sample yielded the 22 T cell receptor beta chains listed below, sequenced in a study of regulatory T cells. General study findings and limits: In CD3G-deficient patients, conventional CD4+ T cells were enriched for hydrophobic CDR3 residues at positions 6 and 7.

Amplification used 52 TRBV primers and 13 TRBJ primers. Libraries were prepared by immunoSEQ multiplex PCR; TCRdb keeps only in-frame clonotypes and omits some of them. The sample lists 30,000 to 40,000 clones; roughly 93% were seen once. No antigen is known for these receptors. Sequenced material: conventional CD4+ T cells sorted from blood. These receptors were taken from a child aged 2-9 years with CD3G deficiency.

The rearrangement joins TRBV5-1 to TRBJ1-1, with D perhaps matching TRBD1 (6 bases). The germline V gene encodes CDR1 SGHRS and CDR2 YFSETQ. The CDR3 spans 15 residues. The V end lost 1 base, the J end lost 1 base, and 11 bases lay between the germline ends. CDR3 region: CASSLSGVRNTEAFF. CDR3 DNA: TGCGCCAGCAGCTTGTCAGGGGTGAGGAACACTGAAGCTTTCTTT. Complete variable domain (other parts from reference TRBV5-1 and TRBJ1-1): KAGVTQTPRYLIKTRGQQVTLSCSPISGHRSVSWYQQTPGQGLQFLFEYFSETQRNKGNFPGRFSGRQFSNSRSEMNVSTLELGDSALYLCASSLSGVRNTEAFFGQGTRLTVV.

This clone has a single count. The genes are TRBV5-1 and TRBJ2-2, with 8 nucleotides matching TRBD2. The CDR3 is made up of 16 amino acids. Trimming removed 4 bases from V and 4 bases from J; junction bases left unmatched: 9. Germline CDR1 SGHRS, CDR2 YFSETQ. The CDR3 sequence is CASSVSGTSTTGELFF. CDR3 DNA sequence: TGCGCCAGCAGCGTGTCCGGGACTAGTACCACCGGGGAGCTGTTTTTT.

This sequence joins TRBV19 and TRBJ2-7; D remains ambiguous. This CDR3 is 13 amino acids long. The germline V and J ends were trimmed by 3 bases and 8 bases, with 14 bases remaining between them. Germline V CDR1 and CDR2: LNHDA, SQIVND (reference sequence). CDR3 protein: CASSMYPRSKQYF. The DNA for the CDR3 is TGTGCCAGTAGTATGTACCCCCGGTCCAAGCAGTACTTC.

Written as DNA, the CDR3 is TGTGCCAGCAGTTTTAGCGGGTCCCACTCCTACGAGCAGTACTTC. Encoded protein: CASSFSGSHSYEQYF. V and J are TRBV28 and TRBJ2-7; 7 positions agree with TRBD2. CDR3 length: 15 residues. J lost 0 bases, V lost 3 bases, and 5 bases had no gene match. CDR1 MDHEN and CDR2 SYDVKM come from the germline V gene.

The CDR3 sequence is CASSPYRDLETQYF. CDR3 nucleotide sequence: TGTGCCAGCTCACCGTACAGGGATCTGGAGACCCAGTACTTC. This sequence joins TRBV18 and TRBJ2-5; tentatively, D is TRBD1 (6 bases). The length of the CDR3 is 14 residues. V was pared by 3 bases and J by 5 bases, with 13 bases between. Germline V gene lookup returns CDR1 KGHSH and CDR2 LQKENI.

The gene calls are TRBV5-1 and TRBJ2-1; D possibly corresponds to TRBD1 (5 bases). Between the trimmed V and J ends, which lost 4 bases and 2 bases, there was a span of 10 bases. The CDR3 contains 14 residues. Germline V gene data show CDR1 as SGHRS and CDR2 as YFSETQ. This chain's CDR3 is CASSLGLTYNEQFF. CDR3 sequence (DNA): TGCGCCAGCAGCCTGGGGCTAACCTACAATGAGCAGTTCTTC. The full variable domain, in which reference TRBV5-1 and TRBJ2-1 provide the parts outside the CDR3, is KAGVTQTPRYLIKTRGQQVTLSCSPISGHRSVSWYQQTPGQGLQFLFEYFSETQRNKGNFPGRFSGRQFSNSRSEMNVSTLELGDSALYLCASSLGLTYNEQFFGPGTRLTVL.

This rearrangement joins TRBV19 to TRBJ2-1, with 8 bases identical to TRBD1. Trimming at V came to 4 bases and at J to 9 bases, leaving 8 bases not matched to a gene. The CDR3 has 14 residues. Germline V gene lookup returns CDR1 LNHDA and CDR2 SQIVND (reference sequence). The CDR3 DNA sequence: TGTGCCAGTAGTACCCGACAGGGGTCGTTTGAGCAGTTCTTC. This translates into CASSTRQGSFEQFF.

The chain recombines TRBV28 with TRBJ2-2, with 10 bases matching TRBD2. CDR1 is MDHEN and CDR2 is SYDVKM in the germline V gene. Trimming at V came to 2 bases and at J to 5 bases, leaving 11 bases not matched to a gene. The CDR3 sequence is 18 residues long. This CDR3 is CASSLRKTSGPPTGELFF. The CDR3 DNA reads TGTGCCAGCAGTTTAAGGAAGACTAGCGGGCCTCCTACCGGGGAGCTGTTTTTT. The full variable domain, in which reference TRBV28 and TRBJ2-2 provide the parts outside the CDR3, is DVKVTQSSRYLVKRTGEKVFLECVQDMDHENMFWYRQDPGLGLRLIYFSYDVKMKEKGDIPEGYSVSREKKERFSLILESASTNQTSMYLCASSLRKTSGPPTGELFFGEGSRLTVL.

CDR3 in amino acids: CASREGLLSSYEQYF. CDR3 nucleotides: TGTGCCAGCAGGGAGGGACTTCTGAGCTCCTACGAGCAGTACTTC. This rearrangement joins TRBV6-1 to TRBJ2-7; D might be TRBD2 (6 bases). CDR3 length: 15 residues. The germline V gene has CDR1 MNHNS and CDR2 SASEGT. Between the trimmed V and J ends, which lost 6 bases and 0 bases, there was a span of 15 bases.

The CDR3: CASSYSGGGPGYTF. CDR3 DNA sequence: TGTGCCAGCAGTTACTCGGGGGGGGGACCTGGCTACACCTTC. The rearrangement links TRBV6-6 to TRBJ1-2, with D possibly matching TRBD1 (5 bases). CDR1 MNHNY and CDR2 SVGAGI come from the germline V gene (reference sequence). Trimming removed 0 bases at V and 7 bases at J, with 12 bases between. CDR3 length: 14 residues.

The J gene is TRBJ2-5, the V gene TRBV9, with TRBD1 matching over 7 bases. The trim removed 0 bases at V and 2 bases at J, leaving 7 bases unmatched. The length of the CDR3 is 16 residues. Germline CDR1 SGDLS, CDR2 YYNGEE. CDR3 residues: CASSVVPGGYQETQYF. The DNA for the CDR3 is TGTGCCAGCAGCGTAGTCCCAGGGGGTTATCAAGAGACCCAGTACTTC.

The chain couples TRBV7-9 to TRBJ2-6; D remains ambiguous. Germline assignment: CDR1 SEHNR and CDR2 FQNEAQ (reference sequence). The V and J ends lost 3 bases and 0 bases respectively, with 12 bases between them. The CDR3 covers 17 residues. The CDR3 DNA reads TGTGCCAGCAGCTTTGGCCCCCAGGACTCTGGGGCCAACGTCCTGACTTTC. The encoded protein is CASSFGPQDSGANVLTF.

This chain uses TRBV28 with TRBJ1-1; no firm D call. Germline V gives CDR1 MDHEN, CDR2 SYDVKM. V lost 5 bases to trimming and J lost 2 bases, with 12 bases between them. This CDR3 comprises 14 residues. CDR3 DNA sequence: TGTGCCAGCAGTCAATTGAATTTAAACACTGAAGCTTTCTTT. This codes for CASSQLNLNTEAFF.

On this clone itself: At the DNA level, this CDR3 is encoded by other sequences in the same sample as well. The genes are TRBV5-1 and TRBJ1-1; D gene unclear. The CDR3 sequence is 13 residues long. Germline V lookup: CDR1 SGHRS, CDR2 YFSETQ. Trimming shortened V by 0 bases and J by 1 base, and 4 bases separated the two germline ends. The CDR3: CASSLEGNTEAFF. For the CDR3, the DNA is TGCGCCAGCAGCTTGGAAGGGAACACTGAAGCTTTCTTT.

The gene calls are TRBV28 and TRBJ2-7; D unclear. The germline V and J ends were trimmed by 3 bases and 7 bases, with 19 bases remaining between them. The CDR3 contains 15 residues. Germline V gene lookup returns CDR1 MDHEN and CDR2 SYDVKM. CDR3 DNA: TGTGCCAGCAGTTTTTCTTCGGACGGGCGGAAAGAGCAGTACTTC. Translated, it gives CASSFSSDGRKEQYF. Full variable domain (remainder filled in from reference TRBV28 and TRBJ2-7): DVKVTQSSRYLVKRTGEKVFLECVQDMDHENMFWYRQDPGLGLRLIYFSYDVKMKEKGDIPEGYSVSREKKERFSLILESASTNQTSMYLCASSFSSDGRKEQYFGPGTRLTVT.

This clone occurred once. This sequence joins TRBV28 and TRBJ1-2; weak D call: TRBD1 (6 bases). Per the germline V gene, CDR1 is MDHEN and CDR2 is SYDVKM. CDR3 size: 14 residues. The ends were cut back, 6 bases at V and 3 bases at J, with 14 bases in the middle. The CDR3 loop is CASSLQGTHYGYTF. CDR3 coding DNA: TGTGCCAGCAGCCTTCAGGGGACCCACTATGGCTACACCTTC.

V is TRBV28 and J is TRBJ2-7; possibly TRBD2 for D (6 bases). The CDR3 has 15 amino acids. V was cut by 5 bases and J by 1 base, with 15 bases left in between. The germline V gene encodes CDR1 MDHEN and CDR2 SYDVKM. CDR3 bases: TGTGCCAGCAGTCCGGCGGGAAAGACGTCCTACGAGCAGTACTTC. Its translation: CASSPAGKTSYEQYF.

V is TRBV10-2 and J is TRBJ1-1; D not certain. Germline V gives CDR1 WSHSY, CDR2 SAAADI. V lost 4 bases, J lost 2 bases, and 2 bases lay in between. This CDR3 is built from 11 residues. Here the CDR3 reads CASSANTEAFF. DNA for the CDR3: TGCGCCAGCAGTGCTAACACTGAAGCTTTCTTT.

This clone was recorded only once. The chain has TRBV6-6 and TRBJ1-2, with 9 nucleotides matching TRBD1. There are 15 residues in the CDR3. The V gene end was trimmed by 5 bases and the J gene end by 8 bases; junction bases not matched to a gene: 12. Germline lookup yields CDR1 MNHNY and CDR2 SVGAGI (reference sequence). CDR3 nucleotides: TGTGCCAGCAGTCTCACGAGGACAGGGGATGGCGGCTACACCTTC. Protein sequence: CASSLTRTGDGGYTF.

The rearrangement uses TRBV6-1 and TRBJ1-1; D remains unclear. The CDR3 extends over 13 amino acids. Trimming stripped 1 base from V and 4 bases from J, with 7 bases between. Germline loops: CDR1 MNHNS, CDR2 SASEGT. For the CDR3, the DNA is TGTGCCAGCAGTGAAGGTCACGGCACTGAAGCTTTCTTT. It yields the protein CASSEGHGTEAFF.

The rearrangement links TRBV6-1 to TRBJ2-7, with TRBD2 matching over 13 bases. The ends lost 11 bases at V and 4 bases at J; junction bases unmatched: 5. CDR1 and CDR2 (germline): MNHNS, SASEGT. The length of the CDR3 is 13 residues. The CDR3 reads CALGTSGTYEQYF. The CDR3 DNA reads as TGTGCCTTAGGGACTAGCGGGACTTACGAGCAGTACTTC.

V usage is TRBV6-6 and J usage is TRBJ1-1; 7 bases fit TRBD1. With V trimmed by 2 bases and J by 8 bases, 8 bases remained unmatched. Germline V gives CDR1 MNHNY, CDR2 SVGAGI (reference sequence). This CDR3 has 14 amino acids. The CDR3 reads CASSYGHSRGEAFF. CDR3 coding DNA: TGTGCCAGCAGTTACGGTCACTCCAGGGGGGAAGCTTTCTTT.